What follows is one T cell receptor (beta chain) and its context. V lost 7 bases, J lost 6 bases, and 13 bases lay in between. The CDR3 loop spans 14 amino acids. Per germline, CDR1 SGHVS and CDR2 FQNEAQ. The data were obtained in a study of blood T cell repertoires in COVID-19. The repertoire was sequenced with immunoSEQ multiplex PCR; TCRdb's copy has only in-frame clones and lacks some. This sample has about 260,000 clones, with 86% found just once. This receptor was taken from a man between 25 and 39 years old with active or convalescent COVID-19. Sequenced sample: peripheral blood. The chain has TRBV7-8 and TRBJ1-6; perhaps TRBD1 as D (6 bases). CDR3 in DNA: TGTGCCAGCACTCCAGGGGTTTTTAATTCACCCCTCCACTTT. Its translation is CASTPGVFNSPLHF.